This T cell receptor beta chain was captured in a study of blood T cell repertoires in COVID-19. As for the study in general: The samples span acute and convalescent COVID-19 from the United States, Italy and Spain.

The V segment lost 3 bases and the J segment 7 bases; nucleotides outside the gene matches: 1. The CDR3 is 15 amino acids. Germline V gives CDR1 MDHEN, CDR2 SYDVKM. Source study methods: Reference gene primers were amplified, and this amplification served to estimate nucleated cell counts. Repertoires were generated with immunoSEQ multiplex PCR, while TCRdb's copy carries only in-frame clones and drops some. V, J and clone size derive from that table, while D and trimming were established from the DNA sequence. The data show fewer than 400,000 clones, roughly 85% seen once. The chain has TRBV28 and TRBJ1-6; TRBD1 agrees at 12 bases. The clonotype comes from a woman between 18 and 29 years old with acute or convalescent COVID-19. The source material was peripheral blood. CDR3 bases: TGTGCCAGCAGTTTCGGGACAGGGGGCAATTCACCCCTCCACTTT. It specifies CASSFGTGGNSPLHF.